This TCR beta chain emerged from a study of breast tumors, draining lymph nodes, adjacent tissues. TCRdb re-derived calls from the multiplex PCR reads in MiXCR, one entry per CDR3 protein. There are under 75,000 distinct CDR3 sequences in the sample; roughly 57% occur only once, and roughly 20% lies in the top ten. On this clonotype itself: Its antigen is not known.

Study-wide results and caveats: Tumor and nontumor repertoires were significantly more similar in luminal-like than in basal-like breast cancer. Data only fit, rather than demonstrated, lymph node origin of most tumor T cells. Data fit most tumor T cells coming from lymph node, expanding in tumor.

The germline V gene encodes CDR1 KGHDR and CDR2 SFDVKD. The CDR3 has 15 residues. Trimming removed 4 bases at V and 0 bases at J, with 6 bases between. The sequenced sample consisted of breast tumor tissue. The rearrangement joins TRBV24-1 to TRBJ2-6; D not resolved. This clonotype originated in a female donor with breast cancer. Some clones in this sample may be carry-over from other donors' samples. CDR3 sequence reads: CATSESSSGANVLTF. Here the CDR3 DNA reads TGTGCCACCAGTGAGAGTAGCTCTGGGGCCAACGTCCTGACTTTC.